The clone carrying this T cell receptor (beta chain) was seen a handful of times. The target antigen is unknown. V lost 3 bases and J 7 bases, leaving 15 bases between the germline ends. There are 14 residues in the CDR3. Next came a second PCR, run for about 6 to 11 cycles, which used a sample-barcoded 5' primer along with a J-beta primer mix. Each TCR beta cDNA got a 12-nucleotide random molecular identifier. TCRdb ran MiXCR on the 5' RACE reads and lists one entry per CDR3 protein. Here the sample spans some 1.6 million distinct CDR3 sequences, 34% being singletons. These data are taken from a study of blood T cells in healthy people across ages. Study-level background: Capture via template switching afforded approximately one barcoded beta molecule per two T cells. Whole-study results and caveats: The unsorted PBMCs prevented any conclusive comparison of naive versus antigen-experienced cells.

Isolated PBMCs totaled at least 7 million in each sample. J is TRBJ2-5 and V is TRBV12-3 or TRBV12-4; maybe TRBD2 (6 bases). Sample: blood. The TCR sequence derives from a woman aged 25 to 39 in good health. CDR3 in DNA: TGTGCCAGCAGTTTTGCCGGGAGAGAGGGGACCCAGTACTTC. Protein sequence: CASSFAGREGTQYF.